The table lists the clone carrying this TCR beta chain with many counts. Its antigen is not known. The data stem from a study of glioma-infiltrating T cells. Using RNA template, CDR3s of TCR alpha and beta were amplified with iRepertoire arm-PCR. TCRdb itself ran the multiplex PCR reads through MiXCR, one entry per CDR3 protein. The sample includes over 70,000 distinct CDR3 sequences, about 25% of them seen just once. Study-level points and caveats: Gliomas, especially low-grade, showed above-expected tissue-blood divergence; non-neoplastic patients showed below.

Germline CDR1 MNHEY, CDR2 SVGEGT. The junction had 11 bases not matched to a gene; V was cut back by 5 bases and J by 11 bases. The CDR3 is 13 residues long. The V call is TRBV6-2 or TRBV6-3, the J call TRBJ2-7; 8 nucleotides match TRBD1. The sample consisted of glioma tissue, nonneoplastic brain tissue, or PBMCs (not recorded which). The TCR originated in a human donor with low-grade glioma or glioblastoma, undergoing nonglioma brain surgery, or in good health (not recorded which). CDR3 coding DNA: TGTGCCAGCAGTCCTTTCGACAGGGGAGTCGAGTACTTC. Protein sequence: CASSPFDRGVEYF.